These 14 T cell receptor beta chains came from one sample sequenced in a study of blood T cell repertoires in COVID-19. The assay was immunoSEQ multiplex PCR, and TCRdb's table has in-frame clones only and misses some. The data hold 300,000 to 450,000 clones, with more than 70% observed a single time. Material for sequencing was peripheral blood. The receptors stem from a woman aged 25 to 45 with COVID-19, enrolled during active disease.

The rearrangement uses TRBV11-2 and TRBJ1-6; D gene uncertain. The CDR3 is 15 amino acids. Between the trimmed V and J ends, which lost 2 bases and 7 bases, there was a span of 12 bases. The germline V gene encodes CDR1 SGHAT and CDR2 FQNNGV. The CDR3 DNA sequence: TGTGCCAGCAGCTTAACGGGAGGCGAGAATTCACCCCTCCACTTT. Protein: CASSLTGGENSPLHF.

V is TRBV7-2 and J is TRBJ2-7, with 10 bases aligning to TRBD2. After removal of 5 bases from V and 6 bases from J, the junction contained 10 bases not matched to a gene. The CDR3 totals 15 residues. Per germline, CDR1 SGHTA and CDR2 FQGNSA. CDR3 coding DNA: TGTGCCAGCAGCCCGGCAGGGACTAGCGAAACCGAGCAGTACTTC. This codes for CASSPAGTSETEQYF.

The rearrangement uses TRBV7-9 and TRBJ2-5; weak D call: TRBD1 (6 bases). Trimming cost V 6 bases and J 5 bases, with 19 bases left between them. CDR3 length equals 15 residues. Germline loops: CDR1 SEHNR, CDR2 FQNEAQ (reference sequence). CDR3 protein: CASRNRELGWETQYF. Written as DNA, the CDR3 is TGTGCCAGCAGGAACAGGGAATTAGGTTGGGAGACCCAGTACTTC.

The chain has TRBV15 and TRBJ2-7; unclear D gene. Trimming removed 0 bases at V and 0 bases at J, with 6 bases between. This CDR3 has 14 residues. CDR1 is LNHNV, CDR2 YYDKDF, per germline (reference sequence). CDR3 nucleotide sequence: TGTGCCACCAGCAGAGAGGCTAGCTCCTACGAGCAGTACTTC. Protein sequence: CATSREASSYEQYF.

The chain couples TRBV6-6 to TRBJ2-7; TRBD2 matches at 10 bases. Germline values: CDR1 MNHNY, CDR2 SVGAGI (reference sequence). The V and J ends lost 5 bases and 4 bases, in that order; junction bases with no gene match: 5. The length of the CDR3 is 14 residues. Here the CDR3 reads CASSTAGGVYEQYF. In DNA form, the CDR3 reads TGTGCCAGCAGTACAGCGGGAGGGGTATACGAGCAGTACTTC.

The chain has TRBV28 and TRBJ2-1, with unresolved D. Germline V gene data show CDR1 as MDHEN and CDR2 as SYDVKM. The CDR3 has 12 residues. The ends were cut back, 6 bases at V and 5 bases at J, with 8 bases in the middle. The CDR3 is CASRTPNNEQFF. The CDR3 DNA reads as TGTGCCAGCAGAACCCCTAACAATGAGCAGTTCTTC.

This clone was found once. Here the CDR3 reads CASSFRDSGTEQYF. Here the CDR3 DNA reads TGTGCCAGCAGTTTCCGGGACAGCGGTACCGAGCAGTACTTC. The chain employs TRBV28 and TRBJ2-7, with 7 bases lining up with TRBD1. Trimming at V came to 3 bases and at J to 6 bases, leaving 8 bases not matched to a gene. Per germline, CDR1 MDHEN and CDR2 SYDVKM. The CDR3 length is 14 residues. Full variable domain (missing parts from reference TRBV28 and TRBJ2-7): DVKVTQSSRYLVKRTGEKVFLECVQDMDHENMFWYRQDPGLGLRLIYFSYDVKMKEKGDIPEGYSVSREKKERFSLILESASTNQTSMYLCASSFRDSGTEQYFGPGTRLTVT.

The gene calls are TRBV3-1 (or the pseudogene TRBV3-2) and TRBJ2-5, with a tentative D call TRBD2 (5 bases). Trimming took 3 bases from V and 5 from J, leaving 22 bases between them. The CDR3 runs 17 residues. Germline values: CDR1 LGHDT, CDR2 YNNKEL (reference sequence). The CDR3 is CASSQATPGGGLETQYF. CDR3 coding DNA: TGTGCCAGCAGCCAGGCCACCCCAGGCGGAGGATTGGAGACCCAGTACTTC.

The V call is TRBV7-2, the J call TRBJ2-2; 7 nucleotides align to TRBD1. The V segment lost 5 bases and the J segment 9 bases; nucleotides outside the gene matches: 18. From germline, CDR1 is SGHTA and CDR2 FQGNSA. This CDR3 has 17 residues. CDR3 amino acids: CASSARTGGPSARELFF. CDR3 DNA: TGTGCCAGCAGCGCGAGGACAGGAGGACCCTCTGCCAGGGAGCTGTTTTTT.

CDR3 in amino acids: CASSTTGGLSYEQYF. In DNA, the CDR3 is TGTGCCAGCAGCACGACAGGGGGACTTTCCTACGAGCAGTACTTC. The chain couples TRBV28 to TRBJ2-7; 9 bases agree with TRBD1. The J segment lost 1 base and the V segment lost 6 bases, leaving 7 bases of the junction unmatched. The CDR3 consists of 15 residues. The V gene's germline CDR1 is MDHEN and CDR2 SYDVKM.

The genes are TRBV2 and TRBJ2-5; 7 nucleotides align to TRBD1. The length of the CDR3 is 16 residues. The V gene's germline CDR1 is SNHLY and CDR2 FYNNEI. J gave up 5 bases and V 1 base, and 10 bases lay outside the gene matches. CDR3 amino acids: CASSEGVTGSFETQYF. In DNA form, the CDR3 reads TGTGCCAGCAGTGAAGGGGTGACAGGGTCCTTTGAGACCCAGTACTTC.

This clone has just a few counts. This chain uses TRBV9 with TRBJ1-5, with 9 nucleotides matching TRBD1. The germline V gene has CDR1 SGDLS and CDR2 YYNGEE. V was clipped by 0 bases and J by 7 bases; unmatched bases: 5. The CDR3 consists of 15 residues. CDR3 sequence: CASSVETGGCQPQHF. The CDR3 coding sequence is TGTGCCAGCAGCGTAGAGACAGGGGGTTGCCAGCCCCAGCATTTT.

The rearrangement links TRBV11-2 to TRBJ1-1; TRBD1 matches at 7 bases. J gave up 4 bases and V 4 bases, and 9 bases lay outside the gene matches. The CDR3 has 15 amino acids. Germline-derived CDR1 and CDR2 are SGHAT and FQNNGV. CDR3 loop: CASSSPPTGSTEAFF. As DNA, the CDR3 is TGTGCCAGCAGCTCCCCCCCGACAGGGAGCACTGAAGCTTTCTTT.

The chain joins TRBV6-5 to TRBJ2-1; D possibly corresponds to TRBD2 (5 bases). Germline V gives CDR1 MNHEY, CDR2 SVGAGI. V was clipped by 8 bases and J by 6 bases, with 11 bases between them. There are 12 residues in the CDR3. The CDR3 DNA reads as TGTGCCAGCGGGAGAGGGATCAATGAGCAGTTCTTC. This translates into CASGRGINEQFF.